A single sample gave rise to the 24 T cell receptor beta chains below, sequenced in a study of T cells after posttransplantation cyclophosphamide. Cyclophosphamide on days +3 and +4 followed busulfan-fludarabine conditioning and a marrow graft. The table came from immunoSEQ multiplex PCR; TCRdb's copy has only in-frame clones and leaves some out. This repertoire holds more than 4,500 clones, and none appear only once. Material: PBMCs, obtained around 380 days after allogeneic stem cell transplant with posttransplant cyclophosphamide. The receptors derive from a male patient between 55 and 70 years old who received an allogeneic stem cell transplant from a related donor, was CMV-positive, and had acute GVHD only. Some T cells may be supplied by the graft donor.

This clone turned up a few times. The chain recombines TRBV28 with TRBJ2-1; TRBD2 matches at 13 bases. This CDR3 is 15 amino acids long. Germline assignment: CDR1 MDHEN and CDR2 SYDVKM. The V and J ends lost 4 bases and 4 bases, in that order; junction bases with no gene match: 1. CDR3 in amino acids: CASSWTSGGYNEQFF. DNA of the CDR3: TGTGCCAGCAGTTGGACTAGCGGGGGTTACAATGAGCAGTTCTTC.

In this sample, this clone turned up many times. V is TRBV30 and J is TRBJ2-3, with TRBD1 matching 9 bases. Germline CDR1 and CDR2: GTSNPN and SVGIG (reference sequence). CDR3 length: 15 amino acids. The junction had 3 bases not matched to a gene; V was cut back by 0 bases and J by 2 bases. In DNA form, the CDR3 reads TGTGCCTGGAGTGTAAGGACAGGGGTCACAGATACGCAGTATTTT. Translation gives CAWSVRTGVTDTQYF.

Ten or more counts support this clone. V usage is TRBV28 and J usage is TRBJ1-4, with a weak D call TRBD1 (5 bases). Deletions cut 10 bases from V and 3 bases from J, with 12 bases between. The CDR3 has 13 residues. In germline, CDR1 is MDHEN, CDR2 SYDVKM. The DNA for the CDR3 is TGTGCCATAAGGGGCGACGCTAATGAAAAACTGTTTTTT. It is translated as CAIRGDANEKLFF.

This clone was seen at least ten times. The CDR3 DNA sequence: TGTGCCAGCAGGGCTCCGCTAGCTGGCCCCTACAATGAGCAGTTCTTC. Its protein is CASRAPLAGPYNEQFF. The chain carries TRBV27 and TRBJ2-1, with a possible D match to TRBD2 (5 bases). There are 16 residues in the CDR3. Trimming left V 6 bases short and J 2 bases short, with 17 bases between. Germline V gene lookup returns CDR1 MNHEY and CDR2 SMNVEV (reference sequence).

The CDR3 nucleotides are TGTGCCAGCAGTCCCACCCTGACAGGGGCCAATGAGCAGTTCTTC. Residues: CASSPTLTGANEQFF. The chain couples TRBV28 to TRBJ2-1; TRBD1 agrees at 8 bases. This CDR3 spans 15 amino acids. J lost 6 bases, V lost 5 bases, and 9 bases had no gene match. From germline, CDR1 is MDHEN and CDR2 SYDVKM. The full variable domain, completed using reference TRBV28 and TRBJ2-1, is DVKVTQSSRYLVKRTGEKVFLECVQDMDHENMFWYRQDPGLGLRLIYFSYDVKMKEKGDIPEGYSVSREKKERFSLILESASTNQTSMYLCASSPTLTGANEQFFGPGTRLTVL.

This clone was found many times. The genes are TRBV6-7 and TRBJ1-1; 7 bases are a match to TRBD1. TRBV6-7 is annotated as an ORF whose role is uncertain. This CDR3 region has 19 residues. J gave up 0 bases and V 6 bases, and 19 bases lay outside the gene matches. CDR3 protein: CASRHRWGQYHIMNTEAFF. The CDR3 coding sequence is TGTGCCAGCAGACATAGATGGGGACAGTACCATATCATGAACACTGAAGCTTTCTTT.

The genes are TRBV9 and TRBJ2-5; 7 nucleotides match TRBD2. Judging by the DNA end, TRBJ2-7 fits better; the J call may be wrong. There are 14 residues in the CDR3. Germline lookup yields CDR1 SGDLS and CDR2 YYNGEE. The DNA of the CDR3 is TGTGCCAGCAGCGCCGGGACTACAGCCTACGAGCAGTACTTC. This gives the protein CASSAGTTAYEQYF.

This clone has a count of ten or more. The chain carries TRBV12-5 and TRBJ2-1, with a possible D match to TRBD2 (5 bases). Germline loops: CDR1 LGHNT, CDR2 FRNRAP. The CDR3 is 14 residues long. Trimming stripped 2 bases from V and 5 bases from J, with 10 bases between. CDR3 residues: CASGLLGANNEQFF. The CDR3 coding sequence is TGTGCTAGTGGTTTGTTGGGAGCTAACAATGAGCAGTTCTTC.

This clone was detected many times. V gene TRBV27 combines with J gene TRBJ2-3; D is unclear. This CDR3 is built from 12 residues. The germline V gene encodes CDR1 MNHEY and CDR2 SMNVEV (reference sequence). V was shortened by 6 bases and J by 2 bases, with 6 bases between the two germline ends. The CDR3, as DNA: TGTGCCAGCAGCAGGTACACAGATACGCAGTATTTT. Translating it yields CASSRYTDTQYF.

This clone came up many times. The CDR3 DNA reads as TGTGCCAGTAGTATAAAGAGGACAGGGCTCGATCAGCCCCAGCATTTT. Protein: CASSIKRTGLDQPQHF. J is TRBJ1-5 and V is TRBV19; 8 bases are shared with TRBD1. CDR3 size: 16 residues. CDR1 is LNHDA and CDR2 is SQIVND in the germline V gene (reference sequence). Trimming removed 2 bases from V and 5 bases from J; junction bases left unmatched: 8.

This clone has a count of ten or more. The rearrangement joins TRBV6-5 to TRBJ1-3; a weak D match, TRBD1 (5 bases). From germline, CDR1 is MNHEY and CDR2 SVGAGI. This CDR3 contains 14 residues. With 2 bases removed from V and 4 bases from J, the gap between germline ends came to 9 bases. The CDR3: CASSYGGEGNTIYF. The CDR3 coding sequence is TGTGCCAGCAGTTACGGGGGGGAAGGAAACACCATATATTTT.

Relative to its sample, this clone is medium-sized. The CDR3 reads CASSFRTGWSTDTQYF. The CDR3 DNA is TGTGCCAGCAGCTTCCGGACAGGGTGGAGCACAGATACGCAGTATTTT. The chain combines TRBV5-6 with TRBJ2-3; 8 bases are a match to TRBD1. The J segment lost 0 bases and the V segment lost 2 bases, leaving 5 bases of the junction unmatched. Germline CDR1 is SGHDT and CDR2 is YYEEEE. The CDR3 covers 16 residues.

By share, this clone ranks as medium-sized. The chain uses TRBV5-1 and TRBJ2-7; TRBD1 is a possible D gene (5 bases). Trimming left V 8 bases short and J 0 bases short, with 12 bases between. CDR1 and CDR2 from the germline V gene are SGHRS and YFSETQ. This CDR3 comprises 13 residues. CDR3 sequence reads: CASAGYSSYEQYF. CDR3 bases: TGCGCCAGTGCAGGGTATAGCTCCTACGAGCAGTACTTC.

This clone was seen ten or more times. The chain combines TRBV7-9 with TRBJ1-2; 7 nucleotides match TRBD1. CDR1 is SEHNR, CDR2 FQNEAQ, per germline (reference sequence). The CDR3 consists of 15 residues. With 4 bases clipped from V and 3 bases from J, the junction kept 8 bases outside the gene matches. In nucleotides, the CDR3 is TGTGCCAGCAGCTCACAGGGGAATTGGGACTATGGCTACACCTTC. Its protein product is CASSSQGNWDYGYTF.

This clone was counted ten times or more. The V and J genes are TRBV7-2 and TRBJ2-7; TRBD2 aligns across 12 bases. Germline CDR1 and CDR2: SGHTA and FQGNSA. There are 15 residues in the CDR3. With V trimmed by 5 bases and J by 5 bases, 7 bases remained unmatched. The CDR3 DNA is TGTGCCAGCAGCAGAAGGACTAGCGGGAAAGACGAGCAGTACTTC. It yields the protein CASSRRTSGKDEQYF.

Ten or more counts support this clone. The V gene is TRBV5-6, the J gene TRBJ1-5; possibly TRBD1 for D (5 bases). CDR1 and CDR2 from the germline V gene are SGHDT and YYEEEE. Trimming took 1 base from V and 7 from J, leaving 15 bases between them. This CDR3 region has 15 residues. The CDR3 here is CASSLKGRVVQPQHF. CDR3 bases: TGTGCCAGCAGCTTGAAGGGGAGGGTGGTCCAGCCCCAGCATTTT.

This clone was counted at least ten times. This chain joins TRBV28 and TRBJ1-2; 8 bases align to TRBD1. Trimming at V came to 8 bases and at J to 4 bases, leaving 3 bases not matched to a gene. In germline, CDR1 is MDHEN, CDR2 SYDVKM. CDR3 length equals 12 residues. This CDR3 is CASAGGGYGYTF. CDR3 sequence (DNA): TGTGCCAGCGCAGGGGGCGGCTATGGCTACACCTTC.

This clone was seen repeatedly, ten times or more. The chain links TRBV30 to TRBJ2-3; D may be TRBD1 (5 bases). Deletions cut 2 bases from V and 0 bases from J, with 9 bases between. The CDR3 runs to 14 residues. From germline, CDR1 is GTSNPN and CDR2 SVGIG (reference sequence). CDR3 in DNA: TGTGCCTGGAGTCGTGGGGCTAGCACAGATACGCAGTATTTT. Translated: CAWSRGASTDTQYF. Full variable domain (outside the CDR3, taken from reference TRBV30 and TRBJ2-3): SQTIHQWPATLVQPVGSPLSLECTVEGTSNPNLYWYRQAAGRGLQLLFYSVGIGQISSEVPQNLSASRPQDRQFILSSKKLLLSDSGFYLCAWSRGASTDTQYFGPGTRLTVL.

This clone came up many times. The J gene is TRBJ1-5, the V gene TRBV18; D may be TRBD1 (6 bases). Germline CDR1 is KGHSH and CDR2 is LQKENI. The CDR3 is 19 residues long. The germline V and J ends were trimmed by 3 bases and 7 bases, with 28 bases remaining between them. CDR3 sequence: CASSPLNNYGTSGVQPQHF. CDR3 DNA: TGTGCCAGCTCACCGCTGAATAATTACGGGACATCGGGCGTCCAGCCCCAGCATTTT.

In this sample, this clone turned up many times. The chain is built from TRBV6-1 and TRBJ2-5; weak D call: TRBD1 (6 bases). The CDR3 totals 15 residues. From germline, CDR1 is MNHNS and CDR2 SASEGT. Trimming took 3 bases from V and 5 from J, leaving 16 bases between them. CDR3 in amino acids: CASSDWAQGIETQYF. Written as DNA, the CDR3 is TGTGCCAGCAGTGATTGGGCTCAGGGGATTGAGACCCAGTACTTC.

This chain links TRBV27 with TRBJ2-5, with 9 bases that match TRBD1. Gene TRBJ2-7 matches the end of the DNA better, so the J call may be wrong. CDR1 is MNHEY and CDR2 is SMNVEV in the germline V gene (reference sequence). The CDR3 is made up of 15 amino acids. In DNA form, the CDR3 reads TGTGCCACCCGATACCGAACAGGGGGCCGTTACGAGCAGTACTTC. As protein: CATRYRTGGRYEQYF.

This clone was detected many times. The chain combines TRBV6-1 with TRBJ1-5; D gene ambiguous. V lost 2 bases and J lost 4, with 9 bases in between. This CDR3 region has 14 residues. CDR1 is MNHNS, CDR2 SASEGT, per germline. The CDR3 DNA reads as TGTGCCAGCAGTGAAAGTACAAGAAATCAGCCCCAGCATTTT. It encodes CASSESTRNQPQHF.

This clone has more than one count but fewer than ten. The gene calls are TRBV7-9 and TRBJ2-1; 9 nucleotides align to TRBD1. With 3 bases clipped from V and 2 bases from J, the junction kept 5 bases outside the gene matches. Germline-derived CDR1 and CDR2 are SEHNR and FQNEAQ (reference sequence). The CDR3 extends over 16 amino acids. The CDR3 loop is CASSFTGGGPYNEQFF. The CDR3 DNA sequence: TGTGCCAGCAGCTTTACAGGGGGCGGGCCCTACAATGAGCAGTTCTTC.

Within the sample, this clone is medium-sized. The chain carries TRBV19 and TRBJ1-2; 9 bases match TRBD1. Germline V gives CDR1 LNHDA, CDR2 SQIVND (reference sequence). CDR3 size: 13 residues. V shed 7 bases and J 8 bases; nucleotides not matched to a gene: 8. CDR3 DNA sequence: TGTGCCAGTATTGCACAGGGGGCTTGGGGCTACACCTTC. Its translation: CASIAQGAWGYTF.